This T cell receptor (beta chain) was documented in a study of cytomegalovirus exposure and HLA in healthy donors (TCRdb year 2017). Turning to the overall study: An earlier analysis of several hundred of the donors reported 250 to 300 Gb of sequence data and 95 million to 140 million unique TCR beta sequences obtained from some 200 million T cells. An early release covering around 630 HLA-typed donors comprised approximately 290 gigabases of sequencing data and some 79 million unique TCR sequences. Among the 398 genotyped donors, around 81% belonged to the genetic ancestry cluster associated with self-reported Caucasian donors. The aim of the study was to test whether cataloging public T cell receptors could identify signatures of past pathogen exposure. The study used immunosequencing to profile the T cell repertoires of 600 to 850 subjects and linked those repertoires to cytomegalovirus serostatus. Besides the first cohort of approximately 710 subjects, a separate validation cohort made up of 95 to 150 different subjects was used. High-throughput TCR immunosequencing, statistical association of individual TCRs with disease status, and machine learning were combined to predict cytomegalovirus infection status. A later analysis re-analyzed previously published TCR beta repertoires from 666 donors and added high-resolution HLA genotyping to study TCR occurrence patterns. Rather than drawing on any new phenotypic data, the later analysis identified candidate immune exposures from TCR beta sequences and the way those sequences occurred across donors. An earlier analysis of 587 of the donors applied high-throughput TCR beta sequencing to assess whether each TCR beta V gene segment acted as functional or pseudogenic. Donor age, sex, ethnicity and CMV serostatus were compiled alongside the repertoire data. A later genetic analysis used genome-wide SNP genotypes for about three fifths of the 666 donors, treating that subset as a discovery cohort. Every discovery cohort repertoire had been produced on one sequencing platform. HLA typing covered class I and class II loci at four-digit resolution. Typing coverage varied by locus: 629-630 donors for A, B, C, DRB1 and DQB1; under 550 for DQA1; more than 600 for DPA1; around 490 for DPB1. Roughly 5 DR-DQ haplotypes were handled as single units for association and clustering, since linkage in the cohort was strong. Among about 390 genotyped donors of the cohort, an average of roughly 240,000 unique TCR beta nucleotide sequences were sequenced per donor, roughly a sixth of them non-productive. General findings and caveats noted by the study authors: The 87-base-pair reads could not distinguish some IMGT-functional V segments, including TRBV6-2 and TRBV6-3, so those segments were excluded. Cytomegalovirus status was reported to be diagnosed by the classifier with high specificity and sensitivity in both the original and validation cohorts. Most CMV-associated TCR beta chains appeared to be HLA-restricted in a later analysis, and the HLA associations seemed to be driven largely by CMV exposure. Because HLA typing was unavailable for some donors at each locus, only the typed subset was used in association tests. For the cohort, immune exposure information was limited to CMV serostatus. When HLA alleles, especially DR and DQ, strongly co-occurred, attributing TCR associations to individual alleles was difficult. In an earlier analysis of 587 of the donors, most TCR beta V segments appeared in productive rearrangements about 90% or about 30% of the time, broadly matching IMGT annotations. In a later analysis, some 18,000 TCR beta sequences were associated with specific HLA alleles at a false discovery rate of 0.05. A further reported finding was that TCR beta sequences accurately predicted the HLA-A and HLA-B alleles for most subjects in the first cohort. According to a later analysis, parvovirus B19, influenza, CMV and Epstein-Barr virus appeared linked to several top co-occurrence clusters. Presence/absence analyses assumed roughly uniform sequencing depth across donors, an assumption that may not hold. A total of about 180 TCR beta chains were listed by the study as associated with cytomegalovirus. Correlated functional status among segregating V segments might reflect linkage disequilibrium, but an unknown experimental factor could not be ruled out. Only TCR beta chains were sequenced in this cohort, and the absence of alpha or paired-chain data limited detectable features. According to a later analysis, TCR association rates differed among HLA loci, with DRB1 alleles showing the most associated TCRs and HLA-C alleles showing the fewest. In vitro tests confirmed that three of the cytomegalovirus-associated TCR beta chains recognize cytomegalovirus antigens. A cluster of highly shared sequence variants was judged likely to be a technical artifact of the sequencing pipeline. Compared with the approximately 670-donor mean, donors in an Asian-associated ancestry cluster had fewer N-insertions in productive TCRs, according to a later genetic analysis. A later genetic analysis associated a missense DCLRE1C variant with V-gene and J-gene trimming of TCR beta chains, and an independent cohort replicated the association. Most TCR sequences were observed very rarely across donors, whereas some public TCRs were present in many individuals. A later analysis found that HLA-associated TCR beta chains were more clonally expanded and had lower generation probabilities than equally common non-associated chains. Because counts were too low, seventeen rarely observed V segments, including chromosome 9 orphons, were excluded from the earlier analysis of under 650 of the donors. The authors suggested that the approach could potentially be extended to other disease states and immunological phenotypes.

Library generation was performed with the immunoSEQ multiplex PCR assay. For the multiplex PCR, a mixture combining 60 forward primers for TCR Vbeta segments and 13 reverse primers for TCR Jbeta segments was used. The CDR3 region of rearranged TCR beta genes was amplified from genomic DNA by a multiplex PCR assay. The Illumina HiSeq System was used to sequence the amplified TCR beta libraries as 87-base-pair reads. The study's processing was this. Across the 670 or so repertoires, a later analysis counted approximately 83 million unique TCR beta chains, around 11 million of which were shared by at least two donors. To remove PCR and sequencing errors, raw reads were error-corrected and collapsed into unique sequences using a nearest-neighbor algorithm that merged closely related sequences. CDR3 sequences were aligned to IMGT reference sequences to assign V, D and J gene segments. Each retained sequence needed at least a six-nucleotide match to both a V gene segment and a J gene segment. A rearrangement was called productive if the CDR3 had no stop codons and remained in frame with V and J, and every other rearrangement was called non-productive. Following IMGT convention, CDR3 was defined as the stretch from the second conserved V-encoded cysteine up to the conserved J-encoded phenylalanine. The earlier analysis of about 590 of the donors excluded sequences that lacked an unambiguous match to a single V gene segment. In an earlier analysis of some 590 of the donors, a V segment was called functional when productive rearrangements were above 56.7%, and segregating when the standard deviation between donors exceeded 5%. A statistical classification framework was built for diagnosing cytomegalovirus status from the catalog of TCR beta chain sequences. V and J gene assignment, in a later analysis, came from comparing TCR nucleotide sequences with IMGT/GENE-DB human TR gene sequences. The TCRdist pipeline was used in a later analysis to assign CDR3 sequences and most-parsimonious VDJ recombination scenarios. In a later analysis, each TCR beta chain was defined by its CDR3 amino acid sequence together with its V-gene family, and reads without a unique V-gene family were excluded. In a later analysis, around 650 highly shared, low-generation-probability nucleotide sequences were removed to address suspected cross-contamination and a sequencing artifact. In a later analysis, a clonal expansion index was calculated for each public chain from normalized within-repertoire ranks of inferred template counts. A later analysis computed generation probabilities with a VDJ recombination model fitted to out-of-frame rearrangements, and checked the results against IGoR. A later analysis scored TCR-TCR, TCR-HLA and TCR-CMV co-occurrence with hypergeometric tests, applying a repertoire-size bias correction to TCR pairs. In a later analysis, false discovery rates were estimated by permuting HLA or CMV assignments 20 times. A later analysis grouped co-occurring TCRs with DBSCAN, adding TCRdist sequence similarity when clustering within HLA-allele-positive subsets. Co-occurrence clustering excluded repertoires with fewer than 30,000 or more than 120,000 public chains, plus five with anomalous nucleotide sharing. The immuneACCESS repertoire file appears here via TCRdb, limited to in-frame rearrangements. These files lack a portion of the clones; in checked studies, under half of the deficit traces to unresolved V genes, and the cause of the others is not known. V, J and clone size reflect that table, while D and trimming were determined from the DNA. Within this sample are 150,000 to 200,000 clones, with over 80% of them counted one time only. Together, the top ten hold approximately 1.4% of the sample.

The cohort comprised several hundred healthy bone marrow donors. At the time of sampling, every cohort member was nominally healthy, though immune exposures that went unrecorded were likely present. The donor tested CMV seronegative, placing the donor among the 350 or so seronegative members of the cohort. A peripheral blood sample was provided by each donor, and peripheral blood mononuclear cells were used for TCR beta sequencing. The Qiagen DNeasy Blood Extraction Kit was used to extract genomic DNA from the blood cell samples. The germline V gene sets CDR1 to SNHLY and CDR2 to FYNNEI. The CDR3 contains 17 residues, cysteine and phenylalanine counted. Here the CDR3 DNA is all that survives: 51 bases in frame from base 1. Comment on this clone: What this receptor recognizes is not known. Its ends do not fully match the called genes, so a read error is possible.

Material: PBMCs. This TCR was recovered from a woman aged 18-30 years in good health and CMV-seronegative. The chain is assembled from TRBV2 and TRBJ2-6, with TRBD1 perhaps the D gene, on 6 matching bases. The DNA sequence follows: TGTGCCAGCAGTGAAAGACAGGCACTCTCTGGGGCCAACGGCCTGACTTTC. Its translation reads: CASSERQALSGANGLTF. Reference TRBV2 and TRBJ2-6 proteins supply the regions before and after the CDR3; the full variable domain is: EPEVTQTPSHQVTQMGQEVILRCVPISNHLYFYWYRQILGQKVEFLVSFYNNEISEKSEIFDDQFSVERPDGSNFTLKIRSTKLEDSAMYFCASSERQALSGANGLTFGAGSRLTVL.